This T cell receptor beta chain was retrieved from a study of breast tumors, draining lymph nodes, adjacent tissues. This clonotype was seen more than once but under ten times. Unmatched junction bases numbered 8, after V lost 5 bases and J lost 8 bases. The germline V gene encodes CDR1 SGHAT and CDR2 FQNNGV. The CDR3 extends over 16 amino acids. TCRdb reprocessed the multiplex PCR reads with MiXCR, giving one entry per CDR3 protein. The table shows some 230,000 distinct CDR3 sequences, with under 35% occurring only once. Axillary draining lymph nodes of breast cancer patients supplied the node samples.

The source is a female donor with breast cancer. Some clones in this sample may be carry-over from other donors' samples. Sequenced input: axillary lymph node tissue. The rearrangement uses TRBV11-2 and TRBJ2-2, with 13 positions matching TRBD2. CDR3 in amino acids: CASSPTGLAGSGELFF. CDR3 DNA: TGTGCCAGCAGCCCAACGGGACTAGCGGGATCAGGGGAGCTGTTTTTT. Using reference TRBV11-2 and TRBJ2-2 for the parts outside the CDR3, the full variable domain is EAGVAQSPRYKIIEKRQSVAFWCNPISGHATLYWYQQILGQGPKLLIQFQNNGVVDDSQLPKDRFSAERLKGVDSTLKIQPAKLEDSAVYLCASSPTGLAGSGELFFGEGSRLTVL.